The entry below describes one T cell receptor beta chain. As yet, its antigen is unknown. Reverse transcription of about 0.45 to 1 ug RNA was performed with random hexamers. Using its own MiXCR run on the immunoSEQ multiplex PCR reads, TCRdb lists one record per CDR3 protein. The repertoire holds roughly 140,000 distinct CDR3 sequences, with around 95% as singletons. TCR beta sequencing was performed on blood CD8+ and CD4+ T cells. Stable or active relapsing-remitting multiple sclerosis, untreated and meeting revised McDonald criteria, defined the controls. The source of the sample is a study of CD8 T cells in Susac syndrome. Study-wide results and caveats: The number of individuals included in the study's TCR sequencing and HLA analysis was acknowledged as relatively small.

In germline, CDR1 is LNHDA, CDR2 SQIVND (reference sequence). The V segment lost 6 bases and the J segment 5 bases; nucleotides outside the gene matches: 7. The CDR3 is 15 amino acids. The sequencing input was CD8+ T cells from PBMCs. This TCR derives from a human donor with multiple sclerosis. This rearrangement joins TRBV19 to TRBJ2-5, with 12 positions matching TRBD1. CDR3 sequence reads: CASSPGQGAPETQYF. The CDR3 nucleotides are TGTGCCAGTAGCCCGGGACAGGGGGCACCTGAGACCCAGTACTTC.